A single sample is the source of the 22 T cell receptor beta chains below, sequenced in a study of T cells in Graves' hyperthyroidism and ophthalmopathy. RNA transcripts were the template for amplifying TCR beta CDR3 regions. TCR CDR3 underwent first-round RT-PCR with the HTBI primer set. TCRdb redid the calling of the multiplex PCR reads with MiXCR, one entry per CDR3 protein. The sample shows a few hundred thousand distinct CDR3 sequences, around 15% of them seen only once. The sequenced material came from blood. The receptors shown here come from a woman aged 55-69 years with Graves' ophthalmopathy.

This clonotype was observed at least ten times. V gene TRBV5-6 combines with J gene TRBJ2-7; D is unresolved. This CDR3 spans 14 amino acids. V was cut by 1 base and J by 3 bases, with 11 bases left in between. Per germline, CDR1 SGHDT and CDR2 YYEEEE. This CDR3 is CASSLMLRDYEQYF. The CDR3 bases are TGTGCCAGCAGCTTGATGCTCCGAGACTACGAGCAGTACTTC.

J is TRBJ2-1 and V is TRBV29-1; a weak D match, TRBD2 (5 bases). Trimming took off 1 base at V and 7 bases at J, with 14 bases between the two ends. The CDR3 loop spans 14 amino acids. Germline V gene lookup returns CDR1 SQVTM and CDR2 ANQGSEA. CDR3 nucleotide sequence: TGCAGCGTTGAAGGGAGGTGGGTTGCGAATGAGCAGTTCTTC. Its protein is CSVEGRWVANEQFF.

This clonotype was observed a handful of times. The gene calls are TRBV2 and TRBJ2-1; 7 positions match TRBD1. Trimming cost V 7 bases and J 12 bases; bases outside gene matches: 6. Per germline, CDR1 SNHLY and CDR2 FYNNEI. This CDR3 region has 11 residues. The CDR3 DNA is TGTGCCAGCAACAGGGGCAGCGGGCAGTTCTTC. Amino acid sequence: CASNRGSGQFF.

The V call is TRBV12-3 or TRBV12-4, the J call TRBJ2-1; TRBD2 matches at 15 bases. The trim removed 6 bases at V and 5 bases at J, leaving 14 bases unmatched. The CDR3 runs 19 residues. CDR3 residues: CASSFGLAGGFVPNNEQFF. The CDR3 nucleotides read TGTGCCAGCAGCTTCGGACTAGCGGGGGGGTTCGTACCCAACAATGAGCAGTTCTTC.

There are many counts of this clonotype. The rearrangement uses TRBV4-2 and TRBJ2-3; TRBD2 aligns across 10 bases. V shed 0 bases and J 1 base; nucleotides not matched to a gene: 1. The CDR3 has 16 amino acids. CDR1 and CDR2 from the germline V gene are LGHNA and YNFKEQ. The CDR3 spells CASSQDGTSGTDTQYF. DNA of the CDR3: TGTGCCAGCAGCCAAGATGGGACTAGCGGCACAGATACGCAGTATTTT.

This clonotype has at least ten counts. The chain uses TRBV5-1 and TRBJ2-3, with 8 nucleotides matching TRBD2. The CDR3 has 15 amino acids. CDR1 and CDR2 from the germline V gene are SGHRS and YFSETQ. Trimming cost V 1 base and J 0 bases; bases outside gene matches: 1. The DNA for the CDR3 is TGCGCCAGCAGCTTGACTAGCGGTAGCACAGATACGCAGTATTTT. This gives the protein CASSLTSGSTDTQYF.

This clonotype has at least ten counts. The chain has TRBV3-1 and TRBJ1-3; no firm D call. The CDR3 is 17 residues long. The V gene lost 0 bases and the J gene lost 0 bases, with 12 bases spanning the gap. CDR1 LGHDT and CDR2 YNNKEL come from the germline V gene (reference sequence). The CDR3 reads CASSQEGYSYSGNTIYF. The CDR3 region has the DNA TGTGCCAGCAGCCAAGAGGGTTATAGCTACTCTGGAAACACCATATATTTT.

Comment on this clonotype: One end of the junction fails to match germline, which may point to a read error. The rearrangement uses TRBV28 and TRBJ1-5; D unresolved. Germline V gene lookup returns CDR1 MDHEN and CDR2 SYDVKM. The CDR3 consists of 13 residues. CDR3 sequence reads: CASRLGPGQPQHF. The CDR3 DNA follows: TGTGCCAGCCGTTTAGGTCCTGGTCAGCCCCAGCATTTT. Combining the CDR3 with reference TRBV28 and TRBJ1-5 gives the whole variable domain DVKVTQSSRYLVKRTGEKVFLECVQDMDHENMFWYRQDPGLGLRLIYFSYDVKMKEKGDIPEGYSVSREKKERFSLILESASTNQTSMYLCASRLGPGQPQHFGDGTRLSIL.

This clonotype was counted between two and nine times. The V and J genes are TRBV7-2 and TRBJ1-1; the D is unclear. Trimming removed 4 bases at V and 4 bases at J, with 16 bases between. Germline V gene sequence: CDR1 SGHTA, CDR2 FQGNSA. CDR3 length: 15 amino acids. Here the CDR3 reads CASSSSSQIITEAFF. The DNA for the CDR3 is TGTGCCAGCAGCTCTAGTAGTCAAATTATCACTGAAGCTTTCTTT.

This clonotype was recorded at least ten times. This sequence joins TRBV2 and TRBJ2-3, with D maybe TRBD1 (6 bases). This CDR3 comprises 14 residues. Trimming removed 7 bases from V and 3 bases from J, with 14 bases in between. Germline values: CDR1 SNHLY, CDR2 FYNNEI. The chain's CDR3 is CASIQGTWTDTQYF. The DNA for the CDR3 is TGTGCCAGCATCCAGGGGACGTGGACAGATACGCAGTATTTT.

This clonotype was recorded at least ten times. The V and J genes are TRBV28 and TRBJ2-7; 7 bases map to TRBD1. V was pared by 4 bases and J by 4 bases, with 7 bases of the junction left unmatched. CDR1 is MDHEN and CDR2 is SYDVKM in the germline V gene. The CDR3 totals 14 residues. The CDR3 DNA follows: TGTGCCAGCAGTTCTGGACAGGATCCGTACGAGCAGTACTTC. It translates to CASSSGQDPYEQYF.

This clonotype was found many times. V and J are TRBV24-1 and TRBJ2-1, with 10 bases that match TRBD1. The germline CDR1 and CDR2 sequences are KGHDR and SFDVKD. The CDR3 is 15 residues long. Germline trimming cut 7 bases from V and 8 bases from J; bases unmatched to any gene: 10. CDR3 region: CATSDRDRGLDEQFF. The CDR3 DNA reads TGTGCCACCAGCGACCGGGACAGGGGTTTAGATGAGCAGTTCTTC.

This clonotype was observed many times. V gene TRBV7-3 combines with J gene TRBJ2-3, with a possible D match to TRBD2 (5 bases). Germline V gene data show CDR1 as SGHTA and CDR2 as FQGTGA. The length of the CDR3 is 15 residues. V was shortened by 4 bases and J by 2 bases, with 13 bases between the two germline ends. The CDR3 spells CASSYSGTYTDTQYF. The CDR3 bases are TGTGCCAGCAGCTATTCGGGAACTTACACAGATACGCAGTATTTT.

This clonotype was observed at least ten times. One end of the junction varies from germline; a read error may be responsible. The chain employs TRBV11-2 and TRBJ2-7; tentative D call: TRBD2 (6 bases). This CDR3 contains 15 residues. Germline CDR1 SGHAT, CDR2 FQNNGV. The CDR3 bases are TGTGCCAGCAGCTTAGAGGCAGGGAGGACCTACAAGCAGTACTTC. Translation: CASSLEAGRTYKQYF.

This clonotype was observed many times. The chain links TRBV29-1 to TRBJ2-7; 10 bases are shared with TRBD1. J was trimmed by 3 bases and V by 4 bases; bases with no gene match: 6. This CDR3 contains 14 residues. Germline lookup yields CDR1 SQVTM and CDR2 ANQGSEA. The CDR3: CSVARTGGLYEQYF. CDR3 bases: TGCAGCGTTGCAAGGACAGGGGGTCTCTACGAGCAGTACTTC.

V and J are TRBV24-1 and TRBJ2-1; 8 bases fit TRBD1. V lost 3 bases, J lost 6 bases, and 9 bases stayed unmatched. CDR1 KGHDR and CDR2 SFDVKD come from the germline V gene. CDR3 size: 16 residues. Here the CDR3 DNA reads TGTGCCACCAGTGATCCAACAGGGGGTAGTAGCAATGAGCAGTTCTTC. Its protein is CATSDPTGGSSNEQFF.

Notes on this clonotype: This could be a read error, since a much larger clone is one nucleotide away. The chain has TRBV6-2 or TRBV6-3 and TRBJ1-5; TRBD1 might be the D (5 bases). CDR3 size: 17 residues. CDR1 and CDR2 (germline): MNHEY, SVGEGT. The germline V and J ends were trimmed by 4 bases and 3 bases, with 19 bases remaining between them. The CDR3, as DNA: TGTGCCAGCAGTTGCACCCCTTTCGGAGGGGACAATCAGCCCCAGCATTTT. Translating gives CASSCTPFGGDNQPQHF.

This clonotype was picked up many times. The chain is built from TRBV7-9 and TRBJ2-7, with D possibly being TRBD1 (5 bases). Germline CDR1 is SEHNR and CDR2 is FQNEAQ (reference sequence). The CDR3 has 14 residues. Trimming pared 2 bases from V and 0 bases from J, leaving 8 bases between. In DNA form, the CDR3 reads TGTGCCAGCAGCTTAATGACAGACTCCTACGAGCAGTACTTC. Amino acids: CASSLMTDSYEQYF.

The rearrangement uses TRBV7-2 and TRBJ1-1, with 8 bases that match TRBD1. Germline-derived CDR1 and CDR2 are SGHTA and FQGNSA. The CDR3 contains 14 residues. J gave up 4 bases and V 3 bases, and 4 bases lay outside the gene matches. In DNA form, the CDR3 reads TGTGCCAGCAGCTTTTCTCAGGGGGCCACTGAAGCTTTCTTT. Its protein is CASSFSQGATEAFF.

The sample holds a few counts of this clonotype. V usage is TRBV27 and J usage is TRBJ2-2, with 8 bases identical to TRBD2. The CDR3 has 14 amino acids. V lost 2 bases and J lost 4; bases outside the gene matches: 0. Germline V CDR1 and CDR2: MNHEY, SMNVEV (reference sequence). The CDR3 region has the DNA TGTGCCAGCAGTTTAGGGACTAGCACCGGGGAGCTGTTTTTT. This sequence encodes CASSLGTSTGELFF.

In this sample, this clonotype turned up many times. The chain combines TRBV10-3 with TRBJ2-7, with a possible D match to TRBD2 (5 bases). The V end was cut by 3 bases, the J end by 4 bases, with 13 bases between. Germline V gene data show CDR1 as ENHRY and CDR2 as SYGVKD. The length of the CDR3 is 14 residues. CDR3 nucleotides: TGTGCCATCAGTGAAGGTCCTTCGGGGTACGAGCAGTACTTC. Its translation is CAISEGPSGYEQYF.

To note about this clonotype: This may come from a read error, since a much larger clone is one base off. V and J are TRBV3-1 and TRBJ2-2; the D is unclear. V dropped 2 bases and J dropped 3 bases, with 13 bases sitting between them. The CDR3 runs 16 residues. The germline CDR1 and CDR2 sequences are LGHDT and YNNKEL (reference sequence). CDR3 sequence: CASSQHLSYDTGELFF. For the CDR3, the DNA is TGTGCCAGCAGCCAACATCTGAGTTATGACACCGGGGAGCTGTTTTTT.